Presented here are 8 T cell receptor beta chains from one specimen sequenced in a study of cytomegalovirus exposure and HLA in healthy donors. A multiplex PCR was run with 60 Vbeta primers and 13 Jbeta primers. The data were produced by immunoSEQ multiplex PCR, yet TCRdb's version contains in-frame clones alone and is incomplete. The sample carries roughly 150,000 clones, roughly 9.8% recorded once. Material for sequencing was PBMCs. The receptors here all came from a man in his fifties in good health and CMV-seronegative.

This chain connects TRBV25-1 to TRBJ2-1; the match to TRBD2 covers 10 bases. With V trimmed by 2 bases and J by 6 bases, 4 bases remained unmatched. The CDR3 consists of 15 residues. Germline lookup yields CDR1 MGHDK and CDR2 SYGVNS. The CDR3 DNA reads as TGTGCCAGCAGTGAAAGGCTAGCGGGAGTCAATGAGCAGTTCTTC. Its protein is CASSERLAGVNEQFF.

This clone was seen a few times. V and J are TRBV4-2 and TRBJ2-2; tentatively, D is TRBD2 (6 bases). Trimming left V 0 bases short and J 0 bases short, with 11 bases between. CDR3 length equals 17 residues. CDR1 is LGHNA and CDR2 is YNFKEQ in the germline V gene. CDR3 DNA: TGTGCCAGCAGCCAAGACCTAGCGTTCTCGAACACCGGGGAGCTGTTTTTT. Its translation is CASSQDLAFSNTGELFF.

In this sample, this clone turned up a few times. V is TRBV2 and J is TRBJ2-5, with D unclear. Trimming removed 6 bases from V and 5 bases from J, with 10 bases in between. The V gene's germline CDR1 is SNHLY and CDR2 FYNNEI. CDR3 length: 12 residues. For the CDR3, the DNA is TGTGCCAGCAGCCCCCATGTGGAGACCCAGTACTTC. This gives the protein CASSPHVETQYF.

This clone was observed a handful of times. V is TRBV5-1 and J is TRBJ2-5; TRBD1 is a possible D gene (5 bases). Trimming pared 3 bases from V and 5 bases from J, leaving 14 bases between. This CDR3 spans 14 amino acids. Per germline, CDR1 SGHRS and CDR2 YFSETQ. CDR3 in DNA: TGCGCCAGCAGCTCGCAGGGTAGGGCGGAGACCCAGTACTTC. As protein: CASSSQGRAETQYF.

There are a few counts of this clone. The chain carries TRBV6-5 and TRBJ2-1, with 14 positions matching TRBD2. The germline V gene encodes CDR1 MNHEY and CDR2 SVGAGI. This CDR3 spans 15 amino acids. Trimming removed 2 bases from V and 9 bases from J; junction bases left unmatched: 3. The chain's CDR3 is CASSYRLAGGAEQFF. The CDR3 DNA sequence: TGTGCCAGCAGTTACCGACTAGCGGGAGGGGCTGAGCAGTTCTTC.

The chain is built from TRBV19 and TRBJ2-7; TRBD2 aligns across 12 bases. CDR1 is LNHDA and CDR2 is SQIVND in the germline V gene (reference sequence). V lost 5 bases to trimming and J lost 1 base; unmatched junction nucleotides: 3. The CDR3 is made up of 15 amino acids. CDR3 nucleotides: TGTGCCAGTAGTGCACTAGCGGGGGGATCCTACGAGCAGTACTTC. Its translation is CASSALAGGSYEQYF.

CDR3: CASSPRAGGYEQYF. The CDR3 region has the DNA TGTGCCAGCAGTCCCCGGGCGGGGGGGTACGAGCAGTACTTC. The rearrangement joins TRBV27 to TRBJ2-7; TRBD2 matches at 9 bases. Germline-derived CDR1 and CDR2 are MNHEY and SMNVEV (reference sequence). The CDR3 spans 14 residues. With V trimmed by 5 bases and J by 4 bases, 6 bases remained unmatched.

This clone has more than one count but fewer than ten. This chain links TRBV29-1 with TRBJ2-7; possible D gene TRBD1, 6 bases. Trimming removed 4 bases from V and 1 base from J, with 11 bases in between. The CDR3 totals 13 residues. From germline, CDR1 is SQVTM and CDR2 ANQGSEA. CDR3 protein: CSVGTVGSYEQYF. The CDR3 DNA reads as TGCAGCGTTGGGACAGTTGGATCCTACGAGCAGTACTTC.